Described below is a single TCR beta chain sequence and its context. The specificity of this receptor is unknown. No base quality values were provided; no much bigger clone lies one nucleotide off. The immunoSEQ Assay, a bias-controlled multiplex PCR, was used to amplify TCRbeta CDR3 regions from genomic DNA. Concerning the study's data processing: The number of nucleated cells in each sample was estimated by amplification of reference gene primers within the assay. Sequence reads were collapsed and filtered to measure the absolute abundance of every unique TCRbeta CDR3 rearrangement. Productive Simpson clonality was computed per sample as the square root of Simpson's diversity index over productive rearrangements. Imported from immuneACCESS, the table was reduced by TCRdb to in-frame sequences with V and J called. These copies leave out some clones; in studies compared against another copy, an unresolved V gene accounts for under half, and the cause of the remainder is not known. V and J calls and clone size are as listed in that table; D and trimming were resolved from the DNA. A total of about 60,000 clones appear in this sample, more than 65% of them only once. The ten most abundant clones make up less than 30% of the sample.

This specimen belongs to a study of blood T cell repertoires in COVID-19 (dated by TCRdb to the early 2020s). Study-level background: The collaborator samples originated in the United States, Italy and Spain and spanned the acute and convalescent phases of COVID-19. Subjects who had been exposed to COVID-19, were actively infected with it, or had recovered from it provided the deeply sampled blood TCRbeta repertoires that made up the dataset. The repertoires were released in a freely available public database intended as a resource for research on the immune response to SARS-CoV-2. Where HLA class I and class II types were available, the types were taken from metadata supplied by the sample provider, not from assay-based typing. Samples were obtained from the ongoing ImmuneRACE study (first 160 participants) and from 1,254 subjects provided by 6 global collaborators. The material from the prospective study consisted of cDNA or gDNA derived from T cells, B-cell-depleted T cells, or PBMCs. The sample metadata nearly always contained a de-identified subject ID, COVID-19 status, age in years and sex. Overall study results and their limits: How much clinical and demographic metadata was included differed by source and by participant, and the metadata was provided uncurated.

Collaborating institutions collected whole blood in K2EDTA tubes following their own protocols. Collaborator samples were shipped for TCRbeta analysis as frozen whole blood, isolated PBMCs, or DNA extracted from either sample type. Taken from cysteine to phenylalanine, the CDR3 has 14 residues. CDR3 DNA only is kept here, 42 bases in frame from base 1. CDR1 and CDR2 are drawn from the germline V gene: LGHNA, YNFKEQ. Trimming accounts for 1 base at V and 7 bases at J, while the number of junction bases matched to no gene is 7. Sequenced sample: peripheral blood. This TCR was recovered from a human donor in a cohort sampled during active COVID-19. The chain is made from TRBV4-2 and TRBJ2-7, with TRBD2 matching 7 junction bases. CDR3 reads: CASSQVAGLREQYF. The DNA sequence reads TGTGCCAGCAGCCAAGTGGCGGGACTAAGGGAGCAGTACTTC.